What follows describes a single TCR beta chain. Its antigen is undetermined. TCRdb's copy holds only in-frame clones and misses some; the assay was immunoSEQ multiplex PCR. Here the sample spans millions of clones, 85% to 95% being singletons. The data stem from a study of shared clonotypes between healthy human individuals. CDR3 length: 15 amino acids. After removal of 2 bases from V and 4 bases from J, the junction contained 6 bases not matched to a gene. CDR1 MGHDK and CDR2 SYGVNS come from the germline V gene. Overall study findings and caveats: Larger estimated richness was generally seen in naive subsets than in memory subsets.

The rearrangement joins TRBV25-1 to TRBJ2-7, with 9 bases identical to TRBD1. The source material was naive CD4+ T cells sorted from blood. Regarding subset: CD45RA+ positively selected. The source is a man between 18 and 29 years old in good health. The CDR3 here is CASSETGTGRYEQYF. The CDR3 DNA reads TGTGCCAGCAGTGAAACCGGGACAGGGAGGTACGAGCAGTACTTC.